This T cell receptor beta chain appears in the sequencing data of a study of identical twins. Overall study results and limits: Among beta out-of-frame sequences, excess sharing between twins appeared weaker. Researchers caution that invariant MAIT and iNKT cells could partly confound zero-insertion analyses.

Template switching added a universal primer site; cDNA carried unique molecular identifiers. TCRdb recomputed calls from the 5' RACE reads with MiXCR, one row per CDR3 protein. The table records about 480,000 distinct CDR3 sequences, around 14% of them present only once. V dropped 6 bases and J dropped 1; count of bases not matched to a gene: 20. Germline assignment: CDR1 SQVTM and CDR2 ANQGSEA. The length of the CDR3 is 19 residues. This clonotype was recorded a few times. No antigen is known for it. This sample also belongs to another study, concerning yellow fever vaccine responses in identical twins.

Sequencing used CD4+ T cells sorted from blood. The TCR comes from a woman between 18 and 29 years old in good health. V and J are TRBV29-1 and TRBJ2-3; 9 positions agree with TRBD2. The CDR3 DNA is TGCAGCGTCCGCGGGGATCGCGATAGCGGGAGATGGGGCACAGATACGCAGTATTTT. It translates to CSVRGDRDSGRWGTDTQYF.